What follows are 31 T cell receptor beta chains derived from one specimen sequenced in a study of blood T cell repertoires in COVID-19 (dated by TCRdb to the early 2020s). The library came from the immunoSEQ multiplex PCR assay. The immuneACCESS repertoire file appears here via TCRdb, limited to in-frame rearrangements. These files lack a portion of the clones; in checked studies, under half of the deficit traces to unresolved V genes, and the cause of the others is not known. This sample lists around 130,000 clones; approximately 84% were detected once. The ten largest clones capture roughly 13% of the sample. The specimen sequenced was peripheral blood. The source is a human donor in a cohort sampled during active COVID-19.

This chain links TRBV5-1 with TRBJ1-2; 7 positions match TRBD1. Germline CDR1 reads SGHRS; CDR2 reads YFSETQ. V gave up 4 bases and J gave up 8 bases; unmatched junction bases: 11. This CDR3 has 14 residues. CDR3 loop: CASSLETGARGYTF. For the CDR3, the DNA is TGCGCCAGCAGCCTCGAAACAGGGGCGAGAGGCTACACCTTC. The full variable domain, in which reference TRBV5-1 and TRBJ1-2 provide the parts outside the CDR3, is KAGVTQTPRYLIKTRGQQVTLSCSPISGHRSVSWYQQTPGQGLQFLFEYFSETQRNKGNFPGRFSGRQFSNSRSEMNVSTLELGDSALYLCASSLETGARGYTFGSGTRLTVV.

The chain has TRBV6-6 and TRBJ2-7; D is unclear. CDR1 and CDR2 (germline): MNHNY, SVGAGI (reference sequence). Trimming cost V 6 bases and J 2 bases, with 5 bases left between them. The CDR3 has 11 amino acids. In nucleotides, the CDR3 is TGTGCCAGCAGGCAGGCCTACGAGCAGTACTTC. Translation: CASRQAYEQYF.

V usage is TRBV10-3 and J usage is TRBJ1-1; possible D gene TRBD1, 5 bases. V lost 3 bases and J 7 bases, leaving 15 bases between the germline ends. Germline loops: CDR1 ENHRY, CDR2 SYGVKD. The CDR3 runs to 14 residues. The CDR3 reads CAISDGGAMGEAFF. For the CDR3, the DNA is TGTGCCATCAGTGACGGCGGGGCAATGGGTGAAGCTTTCTTT.

V gene TRBV3-1 (or the pseudogene TRBV3-2) combines with J gene TRBJ2-7, with 7 bases that match TRBD2. Germline assignment: CDR1 LGHDT and CDR2 YNNKEL (reference sequence). The CDR3 covers 14 residues. The V gene end was trimmed by 3 bases and the J gene end by 4 bases; junction bases not matched to a gene: 6. As DNA, the CDR3 is TGTGCCAGCAGCCATCGGGGGGTTGCGTACGAGCAGTACTTC. Encoded protein: CASSHRGVAYEQYF.

The rearrangement uses TRBV5-1 and TRBJ2-2; possibly TRBD2 for D (5 bases). V dropped 2 bases and J dropped 5 bases, with 19 bases sitting between them. The CDR3 contains 17 residues. Germline loops: CDR1 SGHRS, CDR2 YFSETQ. CDR3 bases: TGCGCCAGCAGCTTTCGGGGAGTGGGAACGCAGACCGGGGAGCTGTTTTTT. Translating gives CASSFRGVGTQTGELFF.

The chain has TRBV5-1 and TRBJ2-1; 10 bases align to TRBD1. With V trimmed by 0 bases and J by 8 bases, 11 bases remained unmatched. The CDR3 runs 17 residues. The germline V gene has CDR1 SGHRS and CDR2 YFSETQ. The CDR3 sequence: CASSLGWGQGSLDEQFF. Written as DNA, the CDR3 is TGCGCCAGCAGCTTGGGGTGGGGACAGGGGAGCTTGGATGAGCAGTTCTTC.

CDR3 in amino acids: CASRGTGRTDTQYF. Written as DNA, the CDR3 is TGTGCCAGTAGGGGGACAGGGCGCACAGATACGCAGTATTTT. The genes are TRBV19 and TRBJ2-3; 9 bases map to TRBD1. The CDR3 spans 14 residues. The germline CDR1 and CDR2 sequences are LNHDA and SQIVND (reference sequence). J gave up 1 base and V 6 bases, and 2 bases lay outside the gene matches.

The gene calls are TRBV5-6 and TRBJ1-2, with 7 nucleotides matching TRBD1. CDR1 SGHDT and CDR2 YYEEEE come from the germline V gene. The CDR3 contains 17 residues. The V gene end was trimmed by 5 bases and the J gene end by 3 bases; junction bases not matched to a gene: 16. As DNA, the CDR3 is TGTGCCAGCAGACTTCCATATACCATCACAGGGGACTATGGCTACACCTTC. This sequence encodes CASRLPYTITGDYGYTF.

This clone was observed a few times. This chain joins TRBV27 and TRBJ1-2; D might be TRBD1 (5 bases). Per germline, CDR1 MNHEY and CDR2 SMNVEV (reference sequence). The CDR3 is 15 residues long. V gave up 7 bases and J gave up 5 bases, with 20 bases separating them. The CDR3 is CASTEAGGSTYGYTF. DNA for the CDR3: TGTGCCAGCACCGAAGCGGGGGGTTCTACGTATGGCTACACCTTC.

The chain recombines TRBV5-4 with TRBJ2-3; 8 bases match TRBD1. Germline CDR1 reads SGHNT; CDR2 reads YYREEE (reference sequence). J was trimmed by 1 base and V by 2 bases; bases with no gene match: 3. The length of the CDR3 is 15 residues. The CDR3 coding sequence is TGTGCCAGCAGCTTCGACAGGGGCCGCACAGATACGCAGTATTTT. It translates to CASSFDRGRTDTQYF.

The chain joins TRBV5-1 to TRBJ2-2; 13 positions match TRBD2. The CDR3 is 18 amino acids. Germline V gene lookup returns CDR1 SGHRS and CDR2 YFSETQ. V lost 4 bases and J lost 4; bases outside the gene matches: 10. CDR3 protein: CASSPLAGGPSGTGELFF. The CDR3, as DNA: TGCGCCAGCAGCCCACTAGCGGGGGGGCCTTCGGGCACCGGGGAGCTGTTTTTT.

V gene TRBV15 combines with J gene TRBJ1-5, with TRBD1 identical over 9 bases. Germline V gene data show CDR1 as LNHNV and CDR2 as YYDKDF (reference sequence). Trimming at V came to 0 bases and at J to 0 bases, leaving 6 bases not matched to a gene. The CDR3 is 18 residues long. The CDR3 loop reads CATSREGQGRYSNQPQHF. Written as DNA, the CDR3 is TGTGCCACCAGCAGAGAAGGACAGGGGCGATATAGCAATCAGCCCCAGCATTTT.

This chain joins TRBV19 and TRBJ1-1, with D perhaps TRBD1 (6 bases). The germline CDR1 and CDR2 sequences are LNHDA and SQIVND (reference sequence). V lost 6 bases and J lost 6, with 8 bases in between. The CDR3 length is 11 residues. CDR3 sequence (DNA): TGTGCCAGTAGGGGGGCCGCTGAAGCTTTCTTT. This codes for CASRGAAEAFF. The full variable domain, completed using reference TRBV19 and TRBJ1-1, is DGGITQSPKYLFRKEGQNVTLSCEQNLNHDAMYWYRQDPGQGLRLIYYSQIVNDFQKGDIAEGYSVSREKKESFPLTVTSAQKNPTAFYLCASRGAAEAFFGQGTRLTVV.

The chain is built from TRBV4-1 and TRBJ2-3; 7 bases fit TRBD1. Looked up from germline, CDR1 is MGHRA and CDR2 is YSYEKL. J was trimmed by 2 bases and V by 9 bases; bases with no gene match: 5. The CDR3 has 13 residues. The CDR3 DNA follows: TGCGCCAGTAGAGGGACAGACACAGATACGCAGTATTTT. Its protein product is CASRGTDTDTQYF.

The genes are TRBV7-3 and TRBJ2-3; D perhaps matches TRBD2 (7 bases). CDR1 and CDR2 from the germline V gene are SGHTA and FQGTGA. This CDR3 has 14 residues. V shed 0 bases and J shed 8 bases, with 12 bases lying between them. CDR3 sequence: CASSLTGGPGTQYF. The DNA of the CDR3 is TGTGCCAGCAGCTTAACCGGGGGGCCGGGTACGCAGTATTTT.

This chain uses TRBV19 with TRBJ1-2; D is ambiguous. The V end lost 7 bases, the J end lost 4 bases, and 7 bases lay between the germline ends. Germline CDR1 reads LNHDA; CDR2 reads SQIVND (reference sequence). The CDR3 runs to 11 residues. The CDR3 loop reads CASTGVYGYTF. The CDR3, as DNA: TGTGCCAGTACAGGCGTCTATGGCTACACCTTC.

This chain connects TRBV4-1 to TRBJ2-7, with TRBD2 as a possible D gene (5 bases). The germline V and J ends were trimmed by 3 bases and 0 bases, with 12 bases remaining between them. Germline CDR1 is MGHRA and CDR2 is YSYEKL. The CDR3 runs 15 residues. The CDR3 loop reads CASSHGISSSYEQYF. The DNA of the CDR3 is TGCGCCAGCAGCCACGGGATATCATCCTCCTACGAGCAGTACTTC.

The rearrangement joins TRBV7-3 to TRBJ2-3; 7 nucleotides align to TRBD2. The CDR3 consists of 17 residues. The germline V gene encodes CDR1 SGHTA and CDR2 FQGTGA. The V gene end was trimmed by 4 bases and the J gene end by 2 bases; junction bases not matched to a gene: 12. The CDR3 spells CASSSDLAGVVTDTQYF. CDR3 bases: TGTGCCAGCAGCTCGGACTTGGCGGGGGTCGTCACAGATACGCAGTATTTT.

The J gene is TRBJ1-4, the V gene TRBV29-1, with D tentatively TRBD1 (5 bases). CDR3 length: 12 residues. Trimming pared 6 bases from V and 4 bases from J, leaving 9 bases between. Germline V CDR1 and CDR2: SQVTM, ANQGSEA. CDR3 DNA sequence: TGCAGCGTGGTAGGGGATAATGAAAAACTGTTTTTT. Translating gives CSVVGDNEKLFF.

The CDR3 DNA reads TGTGCCAGCAGCTTGGTTTTAGTTACCTACGAGCAGTACTTC. Its translation is CASSLVLVTYEQYF. The genes are TRBV5-5 and TRBJ2-7; D ambiguous. Looked up from germline, CDR1 is SGHKS and CDR2 is YYEKEE (reference sequence). The CDR3 spans 14 residues. Trimming stripped 0 bases from V and 2 bases from J, with 9 bases between.

V is TRBV7-2 and J is TRBJ2-1, with a weak D call TRBD2 (5 bases). The CDR3 spans 14 residues. V was pared by 2 bases and J by 9 bases, with 14 bases between. Germline CDR1 is SGHTA and CDR2 is FQGNSA. Written as DNA, the CDR3 is TGTGCCAGCAGCTTATATCTTAGCGCGGGTGAGCAGTTCTTC. Its protein is CASSLYLSAGEQFF.

V is TRBV27 and J is TRBJ2-7; 8 positions agree with TRBD1. The CDR3 is made up of 14 amino acids. V lost 2 bases and J lost 2; bases outside the gene matches: 2. Looked up from germline, CDR1 is MNHEY and CDR2 is SMNVEV (reference sequence). Here the CDR3 reads CASSLGTGPYEQYF. The CDR3 DNA reads as TGTGCCAGCAGTTTAGGGACAGGTCCCTACGAGCAGTACTTC.

The gene calls are TRBV10-3 and TRBJ1-6; D is ambiguous. The V gene's germline CDR1 is ENHRY and CDR2 SYGVKD. Trimming took off 10 bases at V and 7 bases at J, with 14 bases between the two ends. The CDR3 sequence is 13 residues long. CDR3 nucleotide sequence: TGTGCCACCCACGGCGGTGGGAATTCACCCCTCCACTTT. Protein product: CATHGGGNSPLHF.

This clone appeared a single time. V and J are TRBV11-2 and TRBJ2-3; TRBD2 is a possible D gene (5 bases). V was trimmed by 1 base and J by 6 bases, leaving 14 bases between them. Looked up from germline, CDR1 is SGHAT and CDR2 is FQNNGV. CDR3 size: 15 residues. Here the CDR3 DNA reads TGTGCCAGCAGCTTAGTGTCAACCCCGGGGGATACGCAGTATTTT. Residues: CASSLVSTPGDTQYF.

J is TRBJ2-1 and V is TRBV5-1; tentative D call: TRBD1 (6 bases). The V gene lost 5 bases and the J gene lost 6 bases, with 15 bases spanning the gap. CDR3 length equals 14 residues. CDR1 and CDR2 (germline): SGHRS, YFSETQ. CDR3 nucleotide sequence: TGCGCCAGCAGAGAACAGGGTCGGGGCAATGAGCAGTTCTTC. Residues: CASREQGRGNEQFF.

The chain joins TRBV5-1 to TRBJ2-1; 11 bases are a match to TRBD2. The CDR3 is 15 amino acids. Germline V gene lookup returns CDR1 SGHRS and CDR2 YFSETQ. V shed 2 bases and J 9 bases; nucleotides not matched to a gene: 7. The CDR3 reads CASSLTSGGQGEQFF. The CDR3 bases are TGCGCCAGCAGCTTAACTAGCGGGGGCCAGGGTGAGCAGTTCTTC.

The V call is TRBV5-6, the J call TRBJ2-5; TRBD2 agrees at 9 bases. J was trimmed by 5 bases and V by 4 bases; bases with no gene match: 6. Per germline, CDR1 SGHDT and CDR2 YYEEEE. This CDR3 comprises 14 residues. CDR3 in amino acids: CASSLGLAAETQYF. The CDR3 DNA reads as TGTGCCAGCAGCCTGGGACTAGCTGCTGAGACCCAGTACTTC.

V gene TRBV6-2 or TRBV6-3 combines with J gene TRBJ1-4, with D hard to call. The CDR3 runs to 17 residues. V lost 4 bases to trimming and J lost 10 bases, with 25 bases between them. Germline V gene lookup returns CDR1 MNHEY and CDR2 SVGEGT. CDR3 nucleotides: TGTGCCAGCAGTTCCATCAAAACGATCACGAGGCTAGGAAAACTGTTTTTT. It translates to CASSSIKTITRLGKLFF.

This clone has just a few counts. This sequence joins TRBV2 and TRBJ1-2; no clear D. CDR1 is SNHLY and CDR2 is FYNNEI in the germline V gene. The CDR3 has 15 amino acids. V lost 2 bases and J 8 bases, leaving 18 bases between the germline ends. This CDR3 reads CASSEQVPNPQGYTF. The CDR3, as DNA: TGTGCCAGCAGTGAACAGGTCCCGAATCCTCAGGGCTACACCTTC.

This rearrangement joins TRBV24-1 to TRBJ2-1; tentatively, D is TRBD2 (6 bases). Germline assignment: CDR1 KGHDR and CDR2 SFDVKD. The V end lost 5 bases, the J end lost 8 bases, and 18 bases lay between the germline ends. CDR3 length: 15 residues. DNA for the CDR3: TGTGCCACCAGTGGCGGGACTTTGACTAGGGATGAGCAGTTCTTC. As protein: CATSGGTLTRDEQFF.

The V and J genes are TRBV10-3 and TRBJ1-5; the D gene is possibly TRBD1 (6 bases). The CDR3 sequence is 14 residues long. The V gene's germline CDR1 is ENHRY and CDR2 SYGVKD. Trimming cost V 2 bases and J 6 bases, with 11 bases left between them. CDR3 region: CAISEGDTRQPQHF. The CDR3 DNA reads TGTGCCATCAGTGAGGGGGACACCCGTCAGCCCCAGCATTTT.